These T cell receptor beta chains were read from a single sample in a study of T cells in Graves' hyperthyroidism and ophthalmopathy. In TCRdb, the multiplex PCR reads were re-called with MiXCR into one record per CDR3 protein. Among 550,000 to 650,000 distinct CDR3 sequences listed, around 14% were seen once. Sequenced sample: blood. These receptors came from a woman in her 30s with Graves' hyperthyroidism that later progressed to Graves' ophthalmopathy. CDR3s include the opening cysteine and the closing phenylalanine or tryptophan. Fields, in order: J gene, clone size, D gene, V gene, CDR3 DNA, CDR3 protein. The D gene is left open where the match is weak. Clone size is not always given. Where it is, it says once, few, many or a class for expanded clones.

TRBJ2-1 many . TRBV2 TGTGCCAGCAGAGATCTTGGACTAACCAGGCACAGTGAGCAGTTCTTC CASRDLGLTRHSEQFF
TRBJ2-7 . . TRBV20-1 TGCAGTGCCATTGAAAAATTCCCCTACGAGCAGTACTTC CSAIEKFPYEQYF
TRBJ2-7 many TRBD1 TRBV18 TGTGCCAGCTCACCGATCATACAGGGGGCCGCCTACGAGCAGTACTTC CASSPIIQGAAYEQYF
TRBJ2-3 many TRBD2 TRBV11-2 TGTGCCAGCAGCCAAACTAGCGGGATAAGCACAGATACGCAGTATTTT CASSQTSGISTDTQYF
TRBJ2-5 . . TRBV28 TGTGCCAGCAGTGGGGGTGGGGGGGCCTGGGAGACCCAGTACTTC CASSGGGGAWETQYF
TRBJ1-1 many TRBD1 TRBV27 TGTGCCAGCAGTATGCGGCGGGACAGTTATGAAGCTTTCTTT CASSMRRDSYEAFF
TRBJ1-2 . . TRBV24-1 TGTGCCACCAGGACAGGCTATGGCTACACCTTC CATRTGYGYTF
TRBJ2-1 many . TRBV3-1 TGTGCCAGCAGCCAAATAGGCCGAGGTGAGCAGTTCTTC CASSQIGRGEQFF
TRBJ2-1 many TRBD2 TRBV12-3/TRBV12-4 TGTGCCAGCACCCGACGGACTAGCCGCAATGAGCAGTTCTTC CASTRRTSRNEQFF
TRBJ2-7 few TRBD2 TRBV10-3 TGTGCCATCAGTGAGTCGCGGGAGCGGGATTACGAGCAGTACTTC CAISESRERDYEQYF
TRBJ2-7 many . TRBV27 TGTGCCAGCAGTTTATCCCCCGGGAGAGAGCAGTACTTC CASSLSPGREQYF
TRBJ2-7 few . TRBV18 TGTGCCAGCTCACCCCAGGACGCTAATGGCGGCGAGCAGTACTTC CASSPQDANGGEQYF
TRBJ2-1 many . TRBV12-3/TRBV12-4 TGTGCCGGCTGCAGGCAGATGGACAATGAGCAGTTCTTC CAGCRQMDNEQFF
TRBJ1-6 few TRBD1 TRBV20-1 TGCAGTGCTAGATTCTGGGACAGGGGGAATTCACCCCTCCACTTT CSARFWDRGNSPLHF
TRBJ2-7 few . TRBV9 TGTGCCAGCAGCCCCGGGACCGCTGTCTACGAGCAGTACTTC CASSPGTAVYEQYF
TRBJ1-6 . . TRBV6-2/TRBV6-3 TGTGCCAGCAGTTACCGTGAAGGGACCTATAATTCACCCCTCCACTTT CASSYREGTYNSPLHF
TRBJ1-4 . . TRBV9 TGTGCCAGCAGCGTCCTTCCCGGGGGAGGTGGAAAGGCTAATGAAAAACTGTTTTTT CASSVLPGGGGKANEKLFF
TRBJ1-5 few TRBD1 TRBV7-9 TGTGCCAGCAGCTTATGGGGCGGGACAGGGAGCAATCAGCCCCAGCATTTT CASSLWGGTGSNQPQHF
TRBJ1-5 many . TRBV30 TGTGCCTGGAGTGTAAAAGAAGGACAGCCCCAGCATTTT CAWSVKEGQPQHF
TRBJ2-1 many . TRBV3-1 TGTGCCAGCAGCCAAGACAGTATTAGAGGTTCGCAGTTCTTC CASSQDSIRGSQFF
TRBJ2-3 many TRBD2 TRBV10-3 TGTGCCATCAGTGGTGCCGTAGCGGGAGGTGGCACAGATACGCAGTATTTT CAISGAVAGGGTDTQYF
TRBJ2-1 many TRBD2 TRBV29-1 TGCAGCGTTCCGGGTCCCCGCCTGACTAGCGGCATGAACAATGAGCAGTTCTTC CSVPGPRLTSGMNNEQFF
TRBJ2-7 . . TRBV20-1 TGCAGTGCTAGAGATTGGGCGGGGAACTACGAGCAGTACTTC CSARDWAGNYEQYF